One sample yielded the 5 T cell receptor beta chains listed below, sequenced in a study of monozygotic twins with inflammatory bowel disease. TCRdb reanalyzed the 5' RACE reads, giving one entry per CDR3 protein sequence and no DNA. The table gives over 350,000 distinct CDR3 sequences; the top ten clones make up 2.5% to 3% of it. Sequenced input: blood. These receptors all stem from a human donor with ulcerative colitis or Crohn's disease, or a healthy co-twin of an affected twin (not recorded which).

The chain has TRBV18 and TRBJ2-7; TCRdb selects TRBD2, and the lack of DNA leaves this call unchecked. CDR1 is KGHSH, CDR2 LQKENI, per germline. The CDR3 has 12 residues. The CDR3 loop reads CASSPFGGRLDF.

The rearrangement links TRBV5-4 to TRBJ2-5; there is no DNA to check the TCRdb D call of TRBD1. This CDR3 has 15 amino acids. Germline CDR1 reads SGHNT; CDR2 reads YYREEE (reference sequence). The CDR3 spells CASSLDRGFRETQYF.

The rearrangement links TRBV6-2 or TRBV6-3 to TRBJ1-5; TCRdb reports TRBD1, a call that lacks DNA to check it against. The CDR3 is made up of 15 amino acids. CDR1 is MNHEY and CDR2 is SVGEGT in the germline V gene. This CDR3 reads CASSYNRGRNQPQHF.

The chain links TRBV27 to TRBJ2-7; the D call of TRBD1 rests on TCRdb alone, since no DNA is present to check it. The CDR3 has 13 residues. Per the germline V gene, CDR1 is MNHEY and CDR2 is SMNVEV (reference sequence). Here the CDR3 reads CASRVGVGGQAYF.

The chain employs TRBV28 and TRBJ2-7; TCRdb reports TRBD1, a call that lacks DNA to check it against. Germline V gene sequence: CDR1 MDHEN, CDR2 SYDVKM. This CDR3 region has 16 residues. The CDR3 protein is CASSNTPGTGLYEQYF.